The following is a T cell receptor (beta chain) sequence with its context. With 2 bases removed from V and 4 bases from J, the gap between germline ends came to 9 bases. Germline V gene data show CDR1 as SGHRS and CDR2 as YFSETQ. The CDR3 totals 13 residues. Sequencing used immunoSEQ multiplex PCR; TCRdb keeps in-frame clones, though not all of them. The sample lists 2,500,000 or so clones, around 93% seen once, with 0.3% to 0.4% in the top ten. The data belong to a study of shared clonotypes between healthy human individuals. Across the study: Researchers assigned three CD4 naive, three CD4 memory, two CD8 naive and one CD8 memory plate to each donor.

CD4+ cells yielded CD45RA+ naive and CD45RA-negative memory subsets. This rearrangement joins TRBV5-1 to TRBJ1-2; D gene ambiguous. The source material was naive CD4+ T cells from PBMCs. Stated subset: CD45RA+ positively selected. This receptor was taken from a man younger than 30 in good health. Some clones in this sample may be carry-over from other donors' samples. The CDR3 region is CASSLPDSYGYTF. CDR3 bases: TGCGCCAGCAGCTTACCGGACTCCTATGGCTACACCTTC.